This is a list of T cell receptor beta chains from one sample in a study of blood T cell repertoires in COVID-19. The method was immunoSEQ multiplex PCR; TCRdb's version includes in-frame clones alone and lacks a portion of them. This table holds about 180,000 clones, under 85% found once. The sequenced sample consisted of peripheral blood. These receptors came from a human donor in a cohort sampled during active COVID-19. The CDR3 runs from the conserved cysteine through the conserved F or W. A D gene is named only where the DNA matches it firmly. Clone size, where shown, is once, few, many, or a class for clones that have expanded.

.,.,TRBV19,TRBJ2-7,CARQEQYF,TGTGCCAGACAAGAGCAGTACTTC
TRBD2,.,TRBV9,TRBJ2-1,CASSPLAGGPYNEQFF,TGTGCCAGCAGTCCACTAGCGGGGGGCCCATACAATGAGCAGTTCTTC
.,.,TRBV30,TRBJ2-7,CACRTDFFYEQYF,TGTGCCTGCCGGACAGATTTCTTTTACGAGCAGTACTTC
.,.,TRBV5-6,TRBJ2-7,CASGAGLSYEQYF,TGTGCCAGCGGCGCGGGTCTCTCCTACGAGCAGTACTTC
.,.,TRBV5-1,TRBJ2-7,CASSLNPGVTYEQYF,TGCGCCAGCAGCTTGAATCCGGGGGTTACCTACGAGCAGTACTTC
.,.,TRBV9,TRBJ1-1,CASSVAPVMNTEAFF,TGTGCCAGCAGCGTAGCTCCAGTAATGAACACTGAAGCTTTCTTT
.,.,TRBV21-1,TRBJ1-6,CASSSHTGTGYNSPLHF,TGTGCCAGCAGCTCCCACACGGGGACAGGGTATAATTCACCCCTCCACTTT
.,.,TRBV5-1,TRBJ2-5,CASSLVPGRETQYF,TGCGCCAGCAGCTTGGTTCCAGGGCGGGAGACCCAGTACTTC
.,.,TRBV19,TRBJ1-1,CASSIPGANTEAFF,TGTGCCAGTAGTATACCAGGGGCGAACACTGAAGCTTTCTTT
.,.,TRBV19,TRBJ1-1,CASSGGSYTEAFF,TGTGCCAGTAGTGGAGGATCTTACACTGAAGCTTTCTTT
.,few,TRBV10-3,TRBJ1-5,CAISEGSPGPQHF,TGTGCCATCAGTGAGGGGTCCCCAGGGCCCCAGCATTTT
.,.,TRBV10-3,TRBJ2-7,CAISLSGRNYEQYF,TGTGCCATCAGTCTCAGCGGACGGAACTACGAGCAGTACTTC
.,.,TRBV5-1,TRBJ2-1,CASSREASLEQFF,TGCGCCAGCAGCAGGGAGGCTAGCCTTGAGCAGTTCTTC
TRBD1,once,TRBV18,TRBJ2-7,CASSPTGTGLSYEQYF,TGTGCCAGCTCACCTACGGGGACAGGGCTTTCCTACGAGCAGTACTTC
.,.,TRBV19,TRBJ2-7,CASSMWRAPYEQYF,TGTGCCAGTAGTATGTGGAGGGCACCCTACGAGCAGTACTTC
TRBD1,.,TRBV19,TRBJ1-2,CATRDRRETNYGYTF,TGTGCCACTCGGGACAGAAGAGAAACGAACTATGGCTACACCTTC
.,.,TRBV4-1,TRBJ1-5,CASSQGQPNQPQHF,TGCGCCAGCAGCCAAGGACAGCCGAATCAGCCCCAGCATTTT
TRBD2,.,TRBV18,TRBJ2-2,CASSTSGENTGELFF,TGTGCCAGCTCAACTAGCGGGGAGAACACCGGGGAGCTGTTTTTT
.,once,TRBV11-2,TRBJ2-7,CASSLGSLGGYEQYF,TGTGCCAGCAGCTTAGGATCGCTGGGGGGATACGAGCAGTACTTC
TRBD1,.,TRBV7-9,TRBJ1-4,CASSLQGAEKLFF,TGTGCCAGCAGCTTACAGGGGGCTGAAAAACTGTTTTTT
.,once,TRBV7-9,TRBJ1-2,CASSLGGDGYTF,TGTGCCAGCAGCTTAGGGGGGGACGGCTACACCTTC
.,once,TRBV7-3,TRBJ2-1,CASSLVQGGVDEQFF,TGTGCCAGCAGCTTAGTACAGGGTGGGGTGGATGAGCAGTTCTTC
.,.,TRBV2,TRBJ2-7,CASIPTRSGSYEQYF,TGTGCCAGCATTCCAACCAGAAGCGGGTCCTACGAGCAGTACTTC
.,.,TRBV10-2,TRBJ1-3,CASGTGSQNSGNTIYF,TGCGCCAGCGGTACAGGGAGCCAGAACTCTGGAAACACCATATATTTT
.,.,TRBV18,TRBJ1-6,CASSPPEHADSPLHF,TGTGCCAGCTCACCACCTGAACACGCTGATTCACCCCTCCACTTT
TRBD1,.,TRBV6-6,TRBJ2-3,CASSLGQGPDTQYF,TGTGCCAGCAGTCTCGGACAGGGCCCAGATACGCAGTATTTT
TRBD1,.,TRBV19,TRBJ1-5,CASSRDSRYSNQPQHF,TGTGCCAGTAGCCGGGACAGTAGATATAGCAATCAGCCCCAGCATTTT
TRBD1,.,TRBV25-1,TRBJ1-2,CASSESTGQTYGYTF,TGTGCCAGCAGTGAATCTACGGGACAGACCTATGGCTACACCTTC
.,.,TRBV12-3/TRBV12-4,TRBJ1-6,CASSFYYNSPLHF,TGTGCCAGCAGTTTCTATTATAATTCACCCCTCCACTTT
TRBD2,.,TRBV11-3,TRBJ2-3,CASSNGLATADTQYF,TGTGCCAGCAGCAATGGACTAGCGACTGCAGATACGCAGTATTTT
TRBD2,once,TRBV11-2,TRBJ2-7,CASSLQHGGGTYEQYF,TGTGCCAGCAGCTTACAACACGGGGGGGGGACCTACGAGCAGTACTTC
.,.,TRBV5-4,TRBJ2-2,CASSLGASEYTGELFF,TGTGCCAGCAGCTTGGGGGCTAGCGAGTATACCGGGGAGCTGTTTTTT
TRBD1,once,TRBV25-1,TRBJ1-2,CASSEGTGRSSGGYTF,TGTGCCAGCAGTGAAGGGACAGGGAGGTCGAGTGGTGGCTACACCTTC
.,.,TRBV29-1,TRBJ2-1,CSVPTGSYNEQFF,TGCAGCGTCCCGACTGGCTCCTACAATGAGCAGTTCTTC
TRBD2,.,TRBV30,TRBJ2-7,CAWRDPGLDTYEQYF,TGTGCCTGGAGGGACCCGGGACTAGATACCTACGAGCAGTACTTC
TRBD1,.,TRBV10-1,TRBJ1-6,CASSVLGGQGPYLNSPLHF,TGCGCCAGCAGTGTTCTCGGGGGACAGGGGCCCTACCTTAATTCACCCCTCCACTTT
.,few,TRBV25-1,TRBJ1-1,CASSEGSGVNTEAFF,TGTGCCAGCAGTGAAGGGAGCGGGGTGAACACTGAAGCTTTCTTT
.,few,TRBV6-5,TRBJ1-2,CASQGVNYGYTF,TGTGCCAGCCAGGGCGTTAACTATGGCTACACCTTC
.,.,TRBV1,TRBJ2-5,CTSSQVTRVETQYF,TGCACCAGCAGCCAGGTAACGAGGGTAGAGACCCAGTACTTC
TRBD1,.,TRBV7-2,TRBJ2-7,CASSRTGGYYEQYF,TGTGCCAGCAGCCGGACAGGGGGTTACTACGAGCAGTACTTC
TRBD2,.,TRBV7-3,TRBJ2-2,CASSLGVSGGSNTGELFF,TGTGCCAGCAGCTTAGGGGTTAGCGGGGGCTCAAACACCGGGGAGCTGTTTTTT
TRBD2,.,TRBV4-1,TRBJ2-1,CASRLAGGMNSYNEQFF,TGCGCCAGCAGACTAGCGGGGGGAATGAACTCCTACAATGAGCAGTTCTTC
.,.,TRBV13,TRBJ1-3,CASSATSGGSGNTIYF,TGTGCCAGCAGCGCCACATCCGGGGGCTCTGGAAACACCATATATTTT
.,.,TRBV28,TRBJ1-5,CASSFQWAKRVNQPQHF,TGTGCCAGCAGTTTTCAGTGGGCGAAGCGGGTAAATCAGCCCCAGCATTTT
TRBD2,.,TRBV19,TRBJ2-3,CASSLTSGEGDTQYF,TGTGCCAGTAGCTTGACTAGCGGGGAGGGAGATACGCAGTATTTT
.,.,TRBV27,TRBJ2-3,CASSFGLETSPDTQYF,TGTGCCAGCAGTTTCGGTCTCGAGACTAGTCCTGATACGCAGTATTTT
TRBD2,.,TRBV9,TRBJ2-1,CASSPGGGSYNEQFF,TGTGCCAGCAGCCCCGGGGGGGGCTCCTACAATGAGCAGTTCTTC
TRBD2,.,TRBV4-1,TRBJ2-1,CASSKAGLVYNEQFF,TGCGCCAGCAGCAAAGCGGGACTAGTCTACAATGAGCAGTTCTTC
.,few,TRBV7-9,TRBJ1-1,CASSVGQMNTEAFF,TGTGCCAGCAGCGTTGGACAGATGAACACTGAAGCTTTCTTT
TRBD1,.,TRBV2,TRBJ1-1,CASSDPLRDRANTEAFF,TGTGCCAGCAGTGATCCCCTCAGAGACAGGGCGAACACTGAAGCTTTCTTT
.,.,TRBV13,TRBJ1-1,CASSLGLVTGGDTEAFF,TGTGCCAGCAGCTTAGGCCTGGTGACGGGAGGAGACACTGAAGCTTTCTTT
TRBD2,.,TRBV6-5,TRBJ2-5,CASGYSGYQETQYF,TGTGCCAGCGGGTATAGCGGGTACCAAGAGACCCAGTACTTC
.,.,TRBV14,TRBJ2-3,CASSPTWWQSTDTQYF,TGTGCCAGCAGCCCAACCTGGTGGCAGAGCACAGATACGCAGTATTTT
.,.,TRBV5-4,TRBJ1-1,CASSLVGPSNTEAFF,TGTGCCAGCAGCTTGGTGGGGCCCTCGAACACTGAAGCTTTCTTT
.,.,TRBV5-4,TRBJ1-6,CASSLGGQEDSPLHF,TGTGCCAGCAGCTTGGGAGGCCAGGAGGATTCACCCCTCCACTTT
.,.,TRBV5-1,TRBJ1-2,CASSLDGRVGYTF,TGCGCCAGCAGCTTGGACGGGCGGGTTGGCTACACCTTC
.,once,TRBV6-5,TRBJ1-2,CASSYSWGGPYGYTF,TGTGCCAGCAGTTACTCATGGGGGGGCCCTTATGGCTACACCTTC
TRBD1,few,TRBV3-1/TRBV3-2,TRBJ1-1,CASSHTGGPSEAFF,TGTGCCAGCAGCCACACAGGGGGACCCTCTGAAGCTTTCTTT